What follows describes a single TCR beta chain. The antigen is unknown. This specimen comes from a study of T cell repertoires in cytomegalovirus infection. Study in general: A matching HLA type, together with CMV infection, was signaled by public TCR beta signatures. General study findings and limits: CMV-specific TCR beta clonotypes restricted by HLA-C dominated the ex vivo response.

TCRdb re-called the reads through MiXCR, storing one row per CDR3 protein. Of roughly 200,000 distinct CDR3 sequences in the sample, around 35% were seen once. Sequencing was performed on CD8+ T cells from cultured PBMCs, taken from culture after CMV antigen stimulation. The origin of this receptor is a human donor in good health (CMV status not recorded). Some clones in this sample may be carry-over from other donors' samples.

CDR3 region: CASSFPGTENNQPQHF. The CDR3 DNA reads TGTGCCAGCAGCTTCCCGGGGACAGAGAACAATCAGCCCCAGCATTTT. V is TRBV2 and J is TRBJ1-5, with 7 bases lining up with TRBD1. V was pared by 6 bases and J by 3 bases, with 11 bases of the junction left unmatched. CDR1 is SNHLY and CDR2 is FYNNEI in the germline V gene. This CDR3 contains 16 residues.